This T cell receptor beta chain was captured in a study of T cell responses to AZD1222 COVID-19 vaccine. Profiled with immunoSEQ multiplex PCR; TCRdb holds only in-frame clones, not every one. The table includes 80,000 to 90,000 clones, approximately 90% detected once. Trimming at V came to 3 bases and at J to 0 bases, leaving 7 bases not matched to a gene. This CDR3 comprises 17 residues. Germline V gene data show CDR1 as LGHDT and CDR2 as YNNKEL (reference sequence). Study outcomes and limitations: Vaccination with two AZD1222 doses was followed by a rise in Spike-specific TCR breadth and depth. The donors showed a predominance of white British ancestry and of females, with possible underestimation of clonal diversity.

A word on this clone: No antigen is known for it.

The clonotype originates from an adult in good health. The sequenced sample was peripheral blood, obtained on day 0 of AZD1222 vaccination. The V and J genes are TRBV3-1 (or the pseudogene TRBV3-2) and TRBJ2-3; 9 bases agree with TRBD2. The CDR3 spells CASSHGSGGTSTDTQYF. The CDR3, as DNA: TGTGCCAGCAGCCACGGCAGCGGGGGGACTAGCACAGATACGCAGTATTTT.